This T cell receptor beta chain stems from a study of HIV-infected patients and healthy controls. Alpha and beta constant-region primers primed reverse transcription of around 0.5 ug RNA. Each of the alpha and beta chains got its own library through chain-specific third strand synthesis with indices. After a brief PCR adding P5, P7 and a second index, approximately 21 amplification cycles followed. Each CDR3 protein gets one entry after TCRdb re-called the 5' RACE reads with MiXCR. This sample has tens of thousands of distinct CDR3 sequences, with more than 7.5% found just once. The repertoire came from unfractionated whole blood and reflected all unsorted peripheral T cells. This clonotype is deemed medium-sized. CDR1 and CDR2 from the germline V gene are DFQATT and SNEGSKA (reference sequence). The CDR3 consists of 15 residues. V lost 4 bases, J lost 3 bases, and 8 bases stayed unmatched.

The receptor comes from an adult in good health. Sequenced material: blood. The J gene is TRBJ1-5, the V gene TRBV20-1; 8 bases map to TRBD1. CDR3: CSAMLQQGVNQPQHF. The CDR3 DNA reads TGCAGTGCTATGCTACAACAGGGGGTCAATCAGCCCCAGCATTTT.